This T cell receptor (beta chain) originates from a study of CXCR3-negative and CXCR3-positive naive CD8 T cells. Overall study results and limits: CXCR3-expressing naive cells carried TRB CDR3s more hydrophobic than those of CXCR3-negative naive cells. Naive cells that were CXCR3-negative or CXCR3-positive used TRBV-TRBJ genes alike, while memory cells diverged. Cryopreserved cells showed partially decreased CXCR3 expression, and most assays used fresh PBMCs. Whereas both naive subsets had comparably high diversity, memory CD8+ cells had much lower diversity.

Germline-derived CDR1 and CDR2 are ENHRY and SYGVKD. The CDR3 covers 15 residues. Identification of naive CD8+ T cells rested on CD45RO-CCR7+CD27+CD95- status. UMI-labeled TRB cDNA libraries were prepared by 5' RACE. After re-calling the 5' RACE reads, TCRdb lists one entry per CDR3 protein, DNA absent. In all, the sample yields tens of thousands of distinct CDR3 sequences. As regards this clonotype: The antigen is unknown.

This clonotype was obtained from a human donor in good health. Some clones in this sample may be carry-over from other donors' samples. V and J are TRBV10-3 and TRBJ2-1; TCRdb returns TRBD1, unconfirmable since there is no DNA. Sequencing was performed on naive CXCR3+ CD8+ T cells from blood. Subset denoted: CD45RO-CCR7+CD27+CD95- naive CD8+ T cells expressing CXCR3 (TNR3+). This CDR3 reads CAISEGTGGNNEQFF.